The 3 T cell receptor beta chains reported below all come from one sample, sequenced in a study of blood T cell repertoires in COVID-19. Some clones are missing from TCRdb's copy, which holds only in-frame ones; the method was immunoSEQ multiplex PCR. Of roughly 410,000 clones in the sample, around 87% are singletons; the top ten hold about 2.3%. The sample taken for sequencing was peripheral blood. These receptors were collected from a woman aged 60-70 years with COVID-19, enrolled during active disease.

The V call is TRBV5-1, the J call TRBJ1-1, with a possible D match to TRBD1 (6 bases). The V end lost 4 bases, the J end lost 0 bases, and 13 bases lay between the germline ends. The germline V gene has CDR1 SGHRS and CDR2 YFSETQ. This CDR3 comprises 15 residues. CDR3 region: CASSPTTGMNTEAFF. For the CDR3, the DNA is TGCGCCAGCAGCCCGACGACAGGAATGAACACTGAAGCTTTCTTT.

This sequence joins TRBV28 and TRBJ1-2; weak D call: TRBD1 (5 bases). V was pared by 9 bases and J by 4 bases, with 9 bases between. The germline V gene encodes CDR1 MDHEN and CDR2 SYDVKM. CDR3 length equals 11 residues. The CDR3, as DNA: TGTGCCAGTTACAGGTCCTATGGCTACACCTTC. Translating gives CASYRSYGYTF.

This rearrangement joins TRBV10-3 to TRBJ2-5, with TRBD2 matching 7 bases. The CDR3 is 14 amino acids. V was pared by 6 bases and J by 2 bases, with 6 bases of the junction left unmatched. The germline V gene encodes CDR1 ENHRY and CDR2 SYGVKD. The CDR3 protein is CAIRETSSQETQYF. DNA of the CDR3: TGTGCCATCAGGGAGACTAGCTCTCAAGAGACCCAGTACTTC.